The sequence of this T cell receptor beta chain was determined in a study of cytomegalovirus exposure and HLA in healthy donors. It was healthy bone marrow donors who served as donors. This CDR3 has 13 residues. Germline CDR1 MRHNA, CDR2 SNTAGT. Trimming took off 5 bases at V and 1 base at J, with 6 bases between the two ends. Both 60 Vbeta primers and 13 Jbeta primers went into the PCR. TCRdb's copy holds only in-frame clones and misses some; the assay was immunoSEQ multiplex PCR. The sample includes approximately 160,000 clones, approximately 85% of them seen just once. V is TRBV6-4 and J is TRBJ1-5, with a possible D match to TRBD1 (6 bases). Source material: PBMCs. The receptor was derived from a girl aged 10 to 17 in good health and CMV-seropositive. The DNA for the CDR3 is TGTGCCAGCAGTACAGGGAGCAATCAGCCCCAGCATTTT. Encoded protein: CASSTGSNQPQHF.